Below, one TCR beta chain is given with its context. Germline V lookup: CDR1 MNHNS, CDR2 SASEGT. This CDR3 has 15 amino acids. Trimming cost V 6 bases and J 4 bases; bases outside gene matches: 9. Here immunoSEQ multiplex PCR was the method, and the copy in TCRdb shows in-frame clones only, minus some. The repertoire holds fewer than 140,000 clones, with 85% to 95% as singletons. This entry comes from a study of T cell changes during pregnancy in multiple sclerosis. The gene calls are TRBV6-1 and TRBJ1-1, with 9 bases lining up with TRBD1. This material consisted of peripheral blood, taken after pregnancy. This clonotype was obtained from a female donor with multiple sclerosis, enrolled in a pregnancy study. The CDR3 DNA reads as TGTGCCAGCAGCGGGTTGACAGGGGGAGGCACTGAAGCTTTCTTT. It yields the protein CASSGLTGGGTEAFF.